A single T cell receptor (beta chain) is shown here with its context. These data are taken from a study of blood T cell repertoires in COVID-19. Background on the study: Samples came from the United States, Italy and Spain, spanning acute and convalescent COVID-19. T cells, B-cell-depleted T cells, or PBMCs supplied cDNA or gDNA.

Original processing notes: Amplification of reference gene primers provided the estimated nucleated cell counts. TCRdb's table, derived via immunoSEQ multiplex PCR, lists solely in-frame clones and lacks some. The V and J calls and the clone size are those of that table, but D and trimming were determined from the DNA. Altogether around 240,000 clones are present, almost 85% being singletons, with the ten largest covering 1.5% to 2%. The ends were cut back, 8 bases at V and 3 bases at J, with 13 bases in the middle. This CDR3 has 14 amino acids. Looked up from germline, CDR1 is MGHRA and CDR2 is YSYEKL.

The TCR was taken from a woman of 80 years or more with acute or convalescent COVID-19. Source material: peripheral blood. The genes are TRBV4-1 and TRBJ1-4; D is perhaps TRBD1 (6 bases). CDR3 sequence reads: CASGRGGSNEKLFF. CDR3 bases: TGCGCCAGCGGTCGAGGGGGATCTAATGAAAAACTGTTTTTT.